This section outlines one TCR beta chain sequence together with its context. This sample is drawn from a study of shared clonotypes between healthy human individuals. Method: immunoSEQ multiplex PCR; TCRdb's copy keeps in-frame clones and lacks some. The sample records over a million clones, 65% to 80% being singletons. CDR3 size: 15 residues. CDR1 and CDR2 from the germline V gene are SGDLS and YYNGEE. Deletions cut 0 bases from V and 0 bases from J, with 7 bases between. The V and J genes are TRBV9 and TRBJ1-3; tentatively, D is TRBD1 (6 bases). Sequencing input: memory CD4+ T cells sorted from blood. Subset described: CD45RA-negative fraction. This TCR derives from a man between 18 and 35 years old in good health. DNA of the CDR3: TGTGCCAGCAGCGTAGCGGACAGCTCTGGAAACACCATATATTTT. Translation gives CASSVADSSGNTIYF.